This T cell receptor beta chain is drawn from a study of cytomegalovirus exposure and HLA in healthy donors. The study ran its PCR with 60 Vbeta and 13 Jbeta primers. Some clones are missing from TCRdb's copy, which holds only in-frame ones; the method was immunoSEQ multiplex PCR. The sample has approximately 150,000 clones, approximately 85% seen once. Trimming at V came to 8 bases and at J to 1 base, leaving 7 bases not matched to a gene. The CDR3 contains 15 residues. CDR1 and CDR2 (germline): SEHNR, FQNEAQ (reference sequence). The receptor was isolated from a girl under 18 in good health and CMV-seropositive. V is TRBV7-9 and J is TRBJ2-2; 7 bases line up with TRBD1. The specimen was PBMCs. The chain's CDR3 is CASPDQGVNTGELFF. In DNA, the CDR3 is TGTGCCAGCCCTGACCAGGGGGTGAACACCGGGGAGCTGTTTTTT.